One and the same sample provided the 16 T cell receptor beta chains below, sequenced in a study of cytomegalovirus exposure and HLA in healthy donors (dated by TCRdb to about 2017). The receptor library was made with the immunoSEQ multiplex PCR assay. For the multiplex PCR, a mixture combining 60 forward primers for TCR Vbeta segments and 13 reverse primers for TCR Jbeta segments was used. In TCRdb, the immuneACCESS table is reduced to in-frame sequences with V and J assigned. These tables do not hold every clone; where another copy was compared, an unresolved V gene accounts for under half, and the others remain unexplained. This sample has under 150,000 clones in its table, and around 80% of those were observed once. Of the sample, around 6.8% is held by the ten largest clones. Sequenced input: PBMCs. The receptors were sampled from a man aged 40-49 years in good health and CMV-seropositive.

As for this clone: This CDR3 is also generated by other DNA sequences in the sample. The chain uses TRBV2 and TRBJ1-1; D ambiguous. Deletions cut 2 bases from V and 2 bases from J, with 6 bases between. The length of the CDR3 is 13 residues. Germline V gene sequence: CDR1 SNHLY, CDR2 FYNNEI. CDR3 sequence (DNA): TGTGCCAGCAGTGAACGGTTAAACACTGAAGCTTTCTTT. It is translated as CASSERLNTEAFF.

The chain has TRBV30 and TRBJ2-2; 9 bases fit TRBD1. This CDR3 has 16 residues. V lost 3 bases to trimming and J lost 3 bases; unmatched junction nucleotides: 8. Germline CDR1 and CDR2: GTSNPN and SVGIG (reference sequence). The CDR3 loop reads CAWRQGAAVYTGELFF. CDR3 coding DNA: TGTGCCTGGAGACAGGGGGCGGCCGTGTACACCGGGGAGCTGTTTTTT.

There are a few counts of this clone. J is TRBJ1-1 and V is TRBV6-5; D might be TRBD1 (5 bases). The ends were cut back, 2 bases at V and 1 base at J, with 11 bases in the middle. Germline values: CDR1 MNHEY, CDR2 SVGAGI. The CDR3 has 15 amino acids. CDR3 amino acids: CASSYGTGENTEAFF. For the CDR3, the DNA is TGTGCCAGCAGTTACGGCACAGGAGAGAACACTGAAGCTTTCTTT.

The chain joins TRBV15 to TRBJ2-5; 7 bases are a match to TRBD1. CDR1 is LNHNV, CDR2 YYDKDF, per germline (reference sequence). J gave up 0 bases and V 5 bases, and 9 bases lay outside the gene matches. This CDR3 comprises 16 residues. CDR3 loop: CATSRRGQSYQETQYF. Here the CDR3 DNA reads TGTGCCACCAGCCGCCGGGGACAGAGTTACCAAGAGACCCAGTACTTC.

The rearrangement uses TRBV5-6 and TRBJ2-5, with TRBD1 matching 9 bases. The CDR3 runs 13 residues. CDR1 is SGHDT and CDR2 is YYEEEE in the germline V gene. The V and J ends lost 4 bases and 5 bases, in that order; junction bases with no gene match: 3. The CDR3 loop reads CASSTGGVETQYF. The DNA of the CDR3 is TGTGCCAGCAGCACAGGGGGCGTCGAGACCCAGTACTTC.

CDR3 coding DNA: TGTGCCAGCAGACCCTTCATCCCAGGGAGGGAAGAGACCCAGTACTTC. Encoded protein: CASRPFIPGREETQYF. This rearrangement joins TRBV27 to TRBJ2-5; 7 nucleotides match TRBD2. V was clipped by 6 bases and J by 3 bases; unmatched bases: 13. Per germline, CDR1 MNHEY and CDR2 SMNVEV (reference sequence). This CDR3 has 16 amino acids.

This clone showed up just once. V gene TRBV4-3 combines with J gene TRBJ2-1; D not resolved. The V end lost 1 base, the J end lost 6 bases, and 10 bases lay between the germline ends. Germline V lookup: CDR1 LGHNA, CDR2 YSLEER. The CDR3 is 14 amino acids. CDR3 nucleotides: TGCGCCAGCAGCCAAGTGCTAAGAGGCAATGAGCAGTTCTTC. It yields the protein CASSQVLRGNEQFF.

This chain connects TRBV5-1 to TRBJ1-4; unclear D gene. The V and J ends lost 3 bases and 1 base respectively, with 13 bases between them. The CDR3 loop spans 16 amino acids. Per germline, CDR1 SGHRS and CDR2 YFSETQ. CDR3 amino acids: CASSSTVTGTNEKLFF. As DNA, the CDR3 is TGCGCCAGCAGCTCTACCGTCACCGGAACTAATGAAAAACTGTTTTTT.

This clone was counted a single time. V and J are TRBV30 and TRBJ1-2, with 8 bases that match TRBD1. Germline lookup yields CDR1 GTSNPN and CDR2 SVGIG (reference sequence). V was clipped by 5 bases and J by 6 bases; unmatched bases: 8. The CDR3 is 13 amino acids. Here the CDR3 reads CAWGRDRGDGYTF. Written as DNA, the CDR3 is TGTGCCTGGGGGAGAGACAGGGGAGATGGCTACACCTTC.

V is TRBV28 and J is TRBJ1-2; a weak D match, TRBD1 (5 bases). The CDR3 is made up of 14 amino acids. Between the trimmed V and J ends, which lost 6 bases and 4 bases, there was a span of 15 bases. CDR1 MDHEN and CDR2 SYDVKM come from the germline V gene. DNA of the CDR3: TGTGCCAGCAGAGTGCAGGACACCTCCTATGGCTACACCTTC. Translation gives CASRVQDTSYGYTF.

This chain joins TRBV4-2 and TRBJ1-5; 8 nucleotides align to TRBD1. Germline assignment: CDR1 LGHNA and CDR2 YNFKEQ. There are 16 residues in the CDR3. J lost 6 bases, V lost 0 bases, and 7 bases had no gene match. The CDR3, as DNA: TGTGCCAGCAGCCAAGATGGTCAGGGGGCGACTCAGCCCCAGCATTTT. Translated: CASSQDGQGATQPQHF.

The chain employs TRBV28 and TRBJ2-7; the match to TRBD1 covers 9 bases. With V trimmed by 4 bases and J by 3 bases, 4 bases remained unmatched. The CDR3 spans 14 residues. CDR1 and CDR2 from the germline V gene are MDHEN and SYDVKM. The CDR3 DNA reads TGTGCCAGCAGTTACTTGACAGGGGGCTACGAGCAGTACTTC. As protein: CASSYLTGGYEQYF.

The chain couples TRBV5-6 to TRBJ2-5; 10 bases align to TRBD2. The V gene's germline CDR1 is SGHDT and CDR2 YYEEEE. V was pared by 2 bases and J by 2 bases, with 0 bases of the junction left unmatched. CDR3 size: 14 residues. The CDR3 bases are TGTGCCAGCAGCTTACTAGCGGGACAAGAGACCCAGTACTTC. As protein: CASSLLAGQETQYF.

This sequence joins TRBV5-8 and TRBJ2-7, with TRBD1 as a possible D gene (5 bases). The germline V gene has CDR1 SGHTS and CDR2 YDEGEE. The CDR3 is 16 amino acids. With 4 bases removed from V and 4 bases from J, the gap between germline ends came to 21 bases. CDR3 in amino acids: CASSDKGAGWRYEQYF. The CDR3 DNA follows: TGTGCCAGCAGCGATAAAGGGGCAGGGTGGCGATACGAGCAGTACTTC. Filled out from reference TRBV5-8 and TRBJ2-7, the complete variable domain reads EAGVTQSPTHLIKTRGQQATLRCSPISGHTSVYWYQQALGLGLQFLLWYDEGEERNRGNFPPRFSGRQFPNYSSELNVNALELEDSALYLCASSDKGAGWRYEQYFGPGTRLTVT.

This clone was counted a few times. This chain's CDR3 is CASSIQQGGETQYF. CDR3 coding DNA: TGTGCCAGCTCAATTCAACAGGGCGGCGAGACCCAGTACTTC. V gene TRBV18 combines with J gene TRBJ2-5; D is perhaps TRBD1 (6 bases). The germline V and J ends were trimmed by 5 bases and 5 bases, with 15 bases remaining between them. Germline V lookup: CDR1 KGHSH, CDR2 LQKENI. The CDR3 covers 14 residues. Full variable domain (rest looked up from reference TRBV18 and TRBJ2-5): NAGVMQNPRHLVRRRGQEARLRCSPMKGHSHVYWYRQLPEEGLKFMVYLQKENIIDESGMPKERFSAEFPKEGPSILRIQQVVRGDSAAYFCASSIQQGGETQYFGPGTRLLVL.

This chain links TRBV10-3 with TRBJ2-5; TRBD2 matches at 9 bases. Unmatched junction bases numbered 14, after V lost 3 bases and J lost 9 bases. The CDR3 totals 16 residues. Germline lookup yields CDR1 ENHRY and CDR2 SYGVKD. The CDR3 bases are TGTGCCATCAGTGATCCTCGGGGGACTAGCCACCCGGCCCAGTACTTC. This sequence encodes CAISDPRGTSHPAQYF.